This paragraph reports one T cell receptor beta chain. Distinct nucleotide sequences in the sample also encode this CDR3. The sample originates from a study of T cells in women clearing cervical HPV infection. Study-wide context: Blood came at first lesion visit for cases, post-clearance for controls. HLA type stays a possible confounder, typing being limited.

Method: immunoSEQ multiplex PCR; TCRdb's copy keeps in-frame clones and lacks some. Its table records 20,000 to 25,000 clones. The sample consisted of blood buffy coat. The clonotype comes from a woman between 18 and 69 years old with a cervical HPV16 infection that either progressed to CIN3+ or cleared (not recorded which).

The CDR3 here is CASSLVDFTGGSGNTIYF. The DNA read from the CDR3 is TGTGCCAGCAGCTTAGTAGACTTTACAGGGGGCTCTGGAAACACC. V gene TRBV7-6 combines with J gene TRBJ1-3; 8 bases are a match to TRBD1. Read data end 3 residues before the CDR3 end; the end is taken from the germline J gene. V shed 1 base and J 0 bases; nucleotides not matched to a gene: 8. Germline CDR1 SGHVS, CDR2 FNYEAQ. The CDR3 extends over 18 amino acids.